This TCR beta chain was observed in a study of siplizumab effects on memory and regulatory T cells. CDR1 and CDR2 (germline): MDHEN, SYDVKM. Trimming removed 7 bases at V and 4 bases at J, with 23 bases between. This CDR3 is built from 16 residues. General study results and limits: The apparent diversity of naive T cells exceeded that of memory cells, and naive T cells seemed to make a major contribution to the alloresponse.

The study assayed 90,000 to 100,000 TCR templates per sample. Assay used: immunoSEQ multiplex PCR; TCRdb lists only in-frame clones, some missing. The table has around 100,000 clones, about 91% seen once. Comments on this clone: Its matching antigen is unknown.

This sequence was found in a human donor in good health. The V and J genes are TRBV28 and TRBJ2-7, with a possible D match to TRBD1 (5 bases). The sample comprised Tregs sorted from blood. The CDR3 here is CASTPFTFRTPYEQYF. In nucleotides, the CDR3 is TGTGCCAGCACACCGTTCACCTTTAGGACACCGTACGAGCAGTACTTC. Supplemented by reference TRBV28 and TRBJ2-7, the full variable domain reads DVKVTQSSRYLVKRTGEKVFLECVQDMDHENMFWYRQDPGLGLRLIYFSYDVKMKEKGDIPEGYSVSREKKERFSLILESASTNQTSMYLCASTPFTFRTPYEQYFGPGTRLTVT.